This T cell receptor beta chain was recovered during a study of T-cell reconstitution after alpha-beta-depleted transplantation in children. Unique molecular identifiers were incorporated into the prepared TCRbeta library. TCRdb reprocessed the PCR reads via MiXCR and lists one record per CDR3 protein. In the table there are some 640,000 distinct CDR3 sequences, 16% of which are singletons. In germline, CDR1 is SQVTM, CDR2 ANQGSEA. This CDR3 contains 16 residues. V shed 1 base, J shed 8 bases, and the junction held 14 bases outside the gene matches. This clonotype was recorded a few times. This TCR was sampled from a human donor who donated a stem cell graft to a child with acute myeloid leukemia. The V and J genes are TRBV29-1 and TRBJ2-1; 7 bases line up with TRBD1. The sample in question was PBMCs from the stem cell graft donor, obtained from the stem cell graft. CDR3 coding DNA: TGCAGCGTTGAAGGCGGCAGGGGGTCCCCAATGGATGAGCAGTTCTTC. Translating it yields CSVEGGRGSPMDEQFF.